This T cell receptor (beta chain) originates from a study of cytomegalovirus exposure and HLA in healthy donors listed by TCRdb under 2017. Looking at the study overall: According to an earlier analysis of several hundred of the donors, about 179 million T cells yielded 95 million to 140 million unique TCR beta sequences and 276 Gb of sequence data. An early release that covered 500 to 800 HLA-typed donors contained 250 to 350 gigabases of sequencing data and around 80 million unique TCR sequences. Of the approximately 400 genotyped donors, over 80% were placed in the genetic ancestry cluster associated with self-reported Caucasian donors. The study was designed to test whether signatures of past pathogen exposure could be identified by cataloging public T cell receptors. The study used immunosequencing to profile the T cell repertoires of several hundred subjects and linked those repertoires to cytomegalovirus serostatus. A separate validation cohort of approximately 130 different subjects was used in addition to the roughly 700-subject first cohort. The study combined high-throughput TCR immunosequencing, statistical association of individual TCRs with disease status, and machine learning to predict cytomegalovirus infection status. In a later analysis, previously published TCR beta repertoires from 550 to 750 donors were re-analyzed and high-resolution HLA genotyping was added so that TCR occurrence patterns could be studied. Rather than using new phenotypic data, the later analysis identified candidate immune exposures from TCR beta sequences and from how often those sequences occurred across donors. To decide whether each TCR beta V gene segment behaved as functional or pseudogenic, an earlier analysis of some 600 of the donors relied on high-throughput TCR beta sequencing. Donor age, sex, ethnicity and CMV serostatus were compiled alongside the repertoire data. A later genetic analysis used genome-wide SNP genotypes for about 60% of the roughly 700 donors, treating that subset as a discovery cohort. Every discovery cohort repertoire had been produced on one sequencing platform. Both class I and class II loci were covered by HLA typing, at four-digit resolution. The number of donors typed differed by locus, with about 620-630 for A, B, C, DRB1 and DQB1, around 560 for DQA1, under 610 for DPA1, and 450 to 480 for DPB1. Because of strong linkage in the cohort, 4 to 6 DR-DQ haplotypes were treated as single units for association and clustering. Among approximately 370 genotyped donors of the cohort, an average of around 250,000 unique TCR beta nucleotide sequences was sequenced per donor, of which about 18% were non-productive. The research as a whole found: Because HLA typing was missing for some donors at each locus, association tests included only the typed subset. In a later analysis, TCR association rates were found to vary across HLA loci, with the most associated TCRs seen for DRB1 alleles and the fewest for HLA-C alleles. In this cohort, only TCR beta chains were sequenced, and detectable features were limited by the absence of alpha or paired-chain data. According to the authors, the approach could potentially be generalized to other disease states and immunological phenotypes. When HLA alleles, especially DR and DQ, strongly co-occurred, attributing TCR associations to individual alleles was difficult. A further reported finding was that TCR beta sequences accurately predicted the HLA-A and HLA-B alleles for most subjects in the first cohort. Presence/absence analyses assumed roughly uniform sequencing depth across donors, an assumption that may not hold. In a later analysis, most CMV-associated TCR beta chains were found to appear HLA-restricted, with HLA associations seemingly driven largely by CMV exposure. A total of 150 to 200 TCR beta chains were listed by the study as associated with cytomegalovirus. The sequencing pipeline was judged likely to have produced a cluster of highly shared sequence variants as a technical artifact. Three of the identified cytomegalovirus-associated TCR beta chains were confirmed in vitro to be specific for cytomegalovirus antigens. Linkage disequilibrium might explain the correlated functional status among segregating V segments, but an unknown experimental factor could not be ruled out. Most TCR sequences were observed very rarely across donors, whereas some public TCRs were present in many individuals. Because counts were too low, around 18 rarely observed V segments, including chromosome 9 orphons, were left out of the earlier analysis of some 600 of the donors. For the cohort, immune exposure information was limited to CMV serostatus. Compared with equally common non-associated chains, HLA-associated TCR beta chains in a later analysis were more clonally expanded and had lower generation probabilities. In both the original and validation cohorts, the classifier was reported to diagnose cytomegalovirus status with high specificity and sensitivity. In a later genetic analysis, fewer N-insertions in productive TCRs were reported among donors in an Asian-associated ancestry cluster than the roughly 670-donor mean. A later analysis reported that several top co-occurrence clusters appeared linked to parvovirus B19, influenza, CMV and Epstein-Barr virus. Because the 87-base-pair reads could not distinguish some IMGT-functional V segments, including TRBV6-2 and TRBV6-3, those segments were excluded. A later analysis associated 16,951 TCR beta sequences with specific HLA alleles at a false discovery rate of 0.05. An association between a missense DCLRE1C variant and V-gene and J-gene trimming of TCR beta chains was found in a later genetic analysis and replicated in an independent cohort. An earlier analysis of approximately 530 of the donors showed that most TCR beta V segments appeared in productive rearrangements either about 90% or about 30% of the time, which broadly matched IMGT annotations.

The library was made by the immunoSEQ multiplex PCR assay. The multiplex PCR relied on a mix of 60 forward primers for TCR Vbeta segments and 13 reverse primers for TCR Jbeta segments. The CDR3 region of rearranged TCR beta genes was amplified from genomic DNA with a multiplex PCR assay. Amplified TCR beta libraries were sequenced as 87-base-pair reads on the Illumina HiSeq System. Per the source publication's procedure: Across the 700 or so repertoires, a later analysis counted 78 million or so unique TCR beta chains, approximately 10 million of which were shared by at least two donors. To remove PCR and sequencing errors, raw reads were error-corrected and collapsed into unique sequences using a nearest-neighbor algorithm that merged closely related sequences. Alignment of CDR3 sequences to IMGT reference sequences was used to assign V, D and J gene segments. For a sequence to be retained, a match of at least six nucleotides to both a V gene segment and a J gene segment was required. A rearrangement was called productive if the CDR3 had no stop codons and remained in frame with V and J, and every other rearrangement was called non-productive. CDR3 was defined by IMGT convention, running from the second conserved V-encoded cysteine to the conserved J-encoded phenylalanine. The earlier analysis of around 640 of the donors excluded sequences that lacked an unambiguous match to a single V gene segment. An earlier analysis of under 750 of the donors called V segments functional above 56.7% productive rearrangements and segregating when the between-donor standard deviation exceeded 5%. A statistical classification framework was developed to diagnose cytomegalovirus status using the catalog of TCR beta chain sequences. In a later analysis, V and J genes were assigned by comparing TCR nucleotide sequences against IMGT/GENE-DB human TR gene sequences. The TCRdist pipeline was used in a later analysis to assign CDR3 sequences and most-parsimonious VDJ recombination scenarios. In a later analysis, each TCR beta chain was defined by its CDR3 amino acid sequence together with its V-gene family, and reads lacking a unique V-gene family were excluded. As a way to deal with suspected cross-contamination and a sequencing artifact, a later analysis dropped 450 to 600 nucleotide sequences that were highly shared and had low generation probability. In a later analysis, a clonal expansion index was calculated for each public chain from normalized within-repertoire ranks of inferred template counts. In a later analysis, generation probabilities were computed with a VDJ recombination model fitted to out-of-frame rearrangements, and the resulting probabilities were checked against IGoR. In a later analysis, hypergeometric tests were used to score TCR-TCR, TCR-HLA and TCR-CMV co-occurrence, with a repertoire-size bias correction applied to TCR pairs. In a later analysis, false discovery rates were estimated by permuting HLA or CMV assignments 20 times. In a later analysis, co-occurring TCRs were grouped using DBSCAN, and TCRdist sequence similarity was added for clustering within HLA-allele-positive subsets. Co-occurrence clustering excluded repertoires with fewer than 30,000 or more than 120,000 public chains, plus five with anomalous nucleotide sharing. The clones in this table, taken by TCRdb from immuneACCESS, are in-frame only. Not every clone is retained; where verified, under half of the shortfall comes from an unresolved V gene, and the cause of the rest is unknown. V and J calls and clone size come straight from that table; D and trimming were deduced from the DNA. Present in this sample are 170,000 or so clones, approximately 84% of which were seen just once. The ten biggest clones cover 4.5% to 5.5% of the sample.

The cohort comprised more than 550 healthy bone marrow donors. All cohort members were sampled while nominally healthy, although unrecorded immune exposures were likely present. The donor tested CMV seropositive, placing the donor among the roughly 270 seropositive members of the cohort. A peripheral blood sample was collected from each donor, and TCR beta sequencing was performed on peripheral blood mononuclear cells. The Qiagen DNeasy Blood Extraction Kit was used to extract genomic DNA from the blood cell samples. The cysteine opens and the phenylalanine closes a CDR3 of 17 amino acids. Just CDR3 DNA is preserved here, 51 bases in frame from base 1. Reading the germline V gene gives CDR1 SNHLY and CDR2 FYNNEI. At the junction V is shortened by 6 bases and J by 0 bases, with 15 bases in between. Note on this clone: There is no known antigen for this receptor. Within one base of it there is no much larger clone, and no base qualities were kept.

The rearrangement joined TRBV2 to TRBJ1-6, with no D gene named confidently. This sequence originates from a girl between 10 and 17 years old in good health and CMV-seropositive. The sample was PBMCs. Here is the DNA: TGTGCCAGCAGGAGCAGGATTGCCAGCTCCTATAATTCACCCCTCCACTTT. Its protein is CASRSRIASSYNSPLHF.